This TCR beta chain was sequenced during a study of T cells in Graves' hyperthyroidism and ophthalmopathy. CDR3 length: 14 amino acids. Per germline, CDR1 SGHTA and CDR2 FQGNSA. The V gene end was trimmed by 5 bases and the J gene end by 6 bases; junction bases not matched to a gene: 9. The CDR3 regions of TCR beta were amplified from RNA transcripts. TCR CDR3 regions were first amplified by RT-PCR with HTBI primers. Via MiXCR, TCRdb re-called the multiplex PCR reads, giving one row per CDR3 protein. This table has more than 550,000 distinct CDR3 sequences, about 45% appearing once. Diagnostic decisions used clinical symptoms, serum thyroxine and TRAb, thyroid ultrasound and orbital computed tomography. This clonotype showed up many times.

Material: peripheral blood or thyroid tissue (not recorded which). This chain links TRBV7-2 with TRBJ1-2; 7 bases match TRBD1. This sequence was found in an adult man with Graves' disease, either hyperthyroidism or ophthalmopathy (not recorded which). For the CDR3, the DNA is TGTGCCAGCAGCCGAGGGACAGCCTCAAATGGCTACACCTTC. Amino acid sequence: CASSRGTASNGYTF.